A selection of T cell receptor beta chains follows, all from one sample in a study of tumor-infiltrating lymphocytes in oesophageal squamous cell carcinoma. TCRdb analysed the PCR reads with MiXCR anew, one entry per CDR3 protein. Of approximately 10,000 distinct CDR3 sequences in the sample, under 70% were seen once. Sequencing input: esophageal tumor tissue. These receptors were taken from a female donor with esophageal squamous cell carcinoma. Both conserved end residues are part of each CDR3. D genes are given only for firm matches. Clone size is stated in some rows and not others, as once, few, many or a class when expanded.

d_gene	v_gene	abundance	j_gene	CDR3nt	CDR3aa
NA	TRBV5-3	NA	TRBJ2-1	TGTGCCAGCAGCTTGTCCTCTGCCCCAACCTACAATGAGCAGTTCTTC	CASSLSSAPTYNEQFF
NA	TRBV20-1	many	TRBJ1-4	TGCAGTGCTAGAGGGCGGAAGGAAAAACTGTTTTTT	CSARGRKEKLFF
NA	TRBV10-2	once	TRBJ2-6	TGCGCCAGCAGTGAGCATCCGGGATCTGGGGCCAACGTCCTGACTTTC	CASSEHPGSGANVLTF
NA	TRBV7-2	many	TRBJ2-3	TGTGCCAGCAGCTTAGGAGCAGATACGCAGTATTTT	CASSLGADTQYF
NA	TRBV11-2	once	TRBJ2-5	TGTGCCAGCAGCTTCCCCCCGCGTGGTAGAGGGAACCGTCAAGAGACCCAGTACTTC	CASSFPPRGRGNRQETQYF
TRBD1	TRBV7-3	NA	TRBJ2-2	TGTGCCAGCAGCTCCTCCGGGACAGGCTACACCGGGGAGCTGTTTTTT	CASSSSGTGYTGELFF
TRBD2	TRBV7-9	NA	TRBJ2-1	TGTGCCAGCAGCTCTGGAGCGGGATTGCAGTTCTTC	CASSSGAGLQFF
NA	TRBV27	NA	TRBJ2-5	TGTGCCAGCAGTTTATTGGGTATGAGGAGGGAAGAGACCCAGTACTTC	CASSLLGMRREETQYF
NA	TRBV6-2/TRBV6-3	once	TRBJ2-2	TGTGCCAGCAGTTACGGGGAGAACACCGGGGAGCTGTTTTTT	CASSYGENTGELFF
NA	TRBV7-6	large	TRBJ2-1	TGTGCCAGCAGCCTAAACGAGGGTTGGTTAAATGAGCAGTTCTTC	CASSLNEGWLNEQFF